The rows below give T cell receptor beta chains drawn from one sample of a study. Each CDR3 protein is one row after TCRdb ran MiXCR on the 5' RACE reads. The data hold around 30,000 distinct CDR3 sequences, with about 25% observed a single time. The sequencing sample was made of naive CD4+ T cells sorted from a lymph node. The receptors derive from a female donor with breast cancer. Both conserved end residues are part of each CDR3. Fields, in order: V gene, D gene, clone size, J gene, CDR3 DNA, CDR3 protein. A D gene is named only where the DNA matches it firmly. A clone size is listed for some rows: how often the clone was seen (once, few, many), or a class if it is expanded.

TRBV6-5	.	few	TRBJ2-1	TGTGCCAGCAGTTACCTCAATGAGCAGTTCTTC	CASSYLNEQFF
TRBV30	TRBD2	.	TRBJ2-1	TGTGCCTGGAGTGTACTAGCGGGCTCCTACAATGAGCAGTTCTTC	CAWSVLAGSYNEQFF
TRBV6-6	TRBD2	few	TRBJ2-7	TGTGCTGCACAGGGCGGGAGGTCCTACGAGCAGTACTTC	CAAQGGRSYEQYF
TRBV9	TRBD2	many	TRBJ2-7	TGTGCCAGCACCCCGGGACTAGCGACCGAGCAGTACTTC	CASTPGLATEQYF
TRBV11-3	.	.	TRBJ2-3	TGTGCCAGCAGCCCCGACAGTTTAAGGACAGATGCGCAGTATTTT	CASSPDSLRTDAQYF
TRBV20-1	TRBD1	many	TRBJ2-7	TGCAGTGCTACAGGACAGGGGGACTACGAGCAGTACTTC	CSATGQGDYEQYF
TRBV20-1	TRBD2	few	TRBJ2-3	TGCAGTGCCACATTAGCGGGAGGGTTCACAGATACGCAGTATTTT	CSATLAGGFTDTQYF
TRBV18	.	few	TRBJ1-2	TGTGCCAGCTCACAACTCCAACAGATGTCTACCTATGGCTACACCTTC	CASSQLQQMSTYGYTF
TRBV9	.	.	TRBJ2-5	TGTGCCAGCAGCGTAGGTCAGGCCATGGAAGAGACCCAGTACTTC	CASSVGQAMEETQYF
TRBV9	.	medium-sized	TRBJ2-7	TGTGCCAGCAGCTCTCGACCCGACGGGAGACTTTACGAGCAGTACTTC	CASSSRPDGRLYEQYF
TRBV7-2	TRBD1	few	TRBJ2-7	TGTGCCAGCAGCTTAGCGGGACAGGGTCTCTACGAGCAGTACTTC	CASSLAGQGLYEQYF
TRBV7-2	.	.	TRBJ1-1	TGTGCCAGCAGCTTAGACAGGGCAGTCGGGGCTTTCTTT	CASSLDRAVGAFF
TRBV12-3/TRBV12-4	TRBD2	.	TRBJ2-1	TGTGCCAGCAGGGATGGACTAGCGCGCAATGAGCAGTTCTTC	CASRDGLARNEQFF
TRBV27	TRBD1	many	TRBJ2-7	TGTGCCAGCAGTCCACTGGACAGGGCGTACGAGCAGTACTTC	CASSPLDRAYEQYF
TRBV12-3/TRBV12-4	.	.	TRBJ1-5	TGTGCCAACAGTCCGAACAGCGAGTATAGCAATCAGCCCCAGCATTTT	CANSPNSEYSNQPQHF
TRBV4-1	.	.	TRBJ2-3	TGCGCCAGCGGGTTACCGGGGGCTAACACAGATACGCAGTATTTT	CASGLPGANTDTQYF
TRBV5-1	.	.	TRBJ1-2	TGCGCCAGCAGCTTCCTGGACACCATTAACTATGGCTACACCTTC	CASSFLDTINYGYTF